This TCR beta chain was recovered during a study of neurological immune-mediated disorders. The CDR3 sequence is 14 residues long. Unmatched junction bases numbered 4, after V lost 6 bases and J lost 2 bases. Germline V gene data show CDR1 as MDHEN and CDR2 as SYDVKM. This clonotype came up many times. TCRdb reanalysed the 5' RACE reads using MiXCR and keeps one entry per CDR3 protein. There are about 59,000 distinct CDR3 sequences in the sample; roughly 3.2% occur only once, and about 3% lies in the top ten. The origin of this receptor is a woman in her 30s with multiple sclerosis. The specimen was PBMCs. This sequence joins TRBV28 and TRBJ1-2; 9 bases align to TRBD1. CDR3 loop: CASRRGQGNYGYTF. The CDR3 bases are TGTGCCAGCAGGCGAGGACAGGGGAACTATGGCTACACCTTC.